The present entry profiles one TCR beta chain with its context. The assay was immunoSEQ multiplex PCR, and TCRdb's table has in-frame clones only and misses some. This repertoire shows roughly 270,000 clones, around 84% found once; its top ten account for more than 4%. This sample is drawn from a study of blood T cell repertoires in COVID-19. The receptor comes from a man aged 35-49 years who had been exposed to COVID-19. The sample was PBMCs or T cells enriched from blood (not recorded which).

The CDR3 DNA reads as TGTGCCAGTAGTACCCCTCCTACCTACGAGCAGTACTTC. It is translated as CASSTPPTYEQYF. The chain employs TRBV19 and TRBJ2-7; no reliable D call. This CDR3 is built from 13 residues. The germline V and J ends were trimmed by 4 bases and 2 bases, with 9 bases remaining between them. Per germline, CDR1 LNHDA and CDR2 SQIVND (reference sequence).